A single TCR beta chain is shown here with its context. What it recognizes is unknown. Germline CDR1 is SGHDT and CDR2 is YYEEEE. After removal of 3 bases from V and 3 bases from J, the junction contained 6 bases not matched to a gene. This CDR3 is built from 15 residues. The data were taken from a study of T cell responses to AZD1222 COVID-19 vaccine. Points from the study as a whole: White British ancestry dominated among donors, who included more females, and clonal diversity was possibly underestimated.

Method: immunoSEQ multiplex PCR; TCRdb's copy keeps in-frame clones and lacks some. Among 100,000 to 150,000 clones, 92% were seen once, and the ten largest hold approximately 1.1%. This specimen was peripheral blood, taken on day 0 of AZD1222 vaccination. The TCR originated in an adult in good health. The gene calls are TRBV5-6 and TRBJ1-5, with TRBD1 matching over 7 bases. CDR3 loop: CASSWGGQTNQPQHF. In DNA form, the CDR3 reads TGTGCCAGCAGCTGGGGGGGACAGACCAATCAGCCCCAGCATTTT.